This entry concerns a single T cell receptor beta chain. The antigen is not known. Trimming took off 8 bases at V and 0 bases at J, with 8 bases between the two ends. Germline V gene sequence: CDR1 LNHDA, CDR2 SQIVND (reference sequence). CDR3 length equals 13 residues. The data were obtained in a study of Ad26.COV2.S vaccination and SARS-CoV-2 variants. Measured with immunoSEQ multiplex PCR; TCRdb has only the in-frame clones, and not every one. This table has some 400,000 clones, approximately 89% appearing once. Regarding treatment: 15 to 20 received Ad26.COV2.S at low or high dose, single or two shots; 5 received placebo; per-sample allocation not given. Specimen acquisition occurred on day 63 following the initial vaccine or placebo injection. In Boston, the donor was an adult between 18-55 years of age. Whole-study findings and limits: Possible underestimation of total T cell responses by the TCR breadth and depth analyses was noted.

This TCR was recovered from a person aged 18-60 years who received the Ad26.COV2.S COVID-19 vaccine or a placebo. Source: peripheral blood, taken in a trial of Ad26.COV2.S vaccine versus placebo. The chain uses TRBV19 and TRBJ1-5, with D unclear. CDR3 residues: CASARNSNQPQHF. The CDR3 DNA is TGTGCCAGTGCCAGGAATAGCAATCAGCCCCAGCATTTT.